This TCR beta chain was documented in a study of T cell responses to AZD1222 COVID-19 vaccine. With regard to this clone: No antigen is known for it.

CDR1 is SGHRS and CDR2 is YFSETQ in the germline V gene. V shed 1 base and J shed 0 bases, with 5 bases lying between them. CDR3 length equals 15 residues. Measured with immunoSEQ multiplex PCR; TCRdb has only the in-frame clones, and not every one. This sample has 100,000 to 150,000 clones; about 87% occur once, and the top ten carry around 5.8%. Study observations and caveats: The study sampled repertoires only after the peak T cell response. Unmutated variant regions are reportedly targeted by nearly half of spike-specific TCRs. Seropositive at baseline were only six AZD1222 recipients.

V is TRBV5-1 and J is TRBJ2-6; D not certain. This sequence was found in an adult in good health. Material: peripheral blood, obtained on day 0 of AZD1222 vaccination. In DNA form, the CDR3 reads TGCGCCAGCAGCTTGCGAGTCTCTGGGGCCAACGTCCTGACTTTC. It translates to CASSLRVSGANVLTF.